These T cell receptor beta chains were read from a single sample in a study of regulatory T cells in long-lasting Graves disease. One entry per CDR3 protein results from TCRdb running MiXCR on the multiplex PCR reads. The sample yields over 450,000 distinct CDR3 sequences, more than 10% seen once. These data also featured in a second study, about T cells in Graves' hyperthyroidism and ophthalmopathy.

Sequenced here: peripheral blood mononuclear cells (PBMCs), sampled at new diagnosis, from a patient treated with antithyroid drugs. These receptors were taken from a woman aged 25 to 45 with Graves disease. CDR3s include the opening cysteine and the closing phenylalanine or tryptophan. The D gene is left open where the match is weak.

j_call d_call v_call cdr3_aa
TRBJ1-3 - TRBV11-2 CASSRAVGISGNTIYF
TRBJ1-1 - TRBV20-1 CSARKGWLGHEPRNMNTEAFF
TRBJ1-5 - TRBV2 CASSEWGKSNQPQHF
TRBJ2-6 - TRBV6-2/TRBV6-3 CASSALGRARSGANVLTF
TRBJ1-2 - TRBV18 CASSPPLLTYGYTF
TRBJ2-7 - TRBV7-9 CASSPSVSYYEQYF
TRBJ2-5 - TRBV18 CASSPRTVRRETQYF
TRBJ2-7 - TRBV2 CASSEGNSYEQYF
TRBJ2-3 - TRBV5-1 CASSLRGAPTDTQYF
TRBJ1-1 - TRBV18 CASSLQRTDNTEAFF
TRBJ2-3 - TRBV28 CASSLYEGIVADTQYF
TRBJ1-1 - TRBV6-1 CASSARENTEAFF
TRBJ1-2 - TRBV2 CASSPREGSYGYTF
TRBJ2-7 TRBD2 TRBV3-1 CASSPGLAGQSEQYF
TRBJ2-6 - TRBV29-1 CSVPVGANVLTF
TRBJ1-4 - TRBV28 CASSVPGHSNEKLFF
TRBJ2-1 TRBD1 TRBV20-1 CSAYRAGQGVYNEQFF
TRBJ1-5 - TRBV5-1 CASSRGFGQPQHF
TRBJ2-5 TRBD2 TRBV12-3/TRBV12-4 CASSISPGLAGASETQYF
TRBJ1-2 - TRBV6-2/TRBV6-3 CASRKSGPIANYGYTF
TRBJ1-1 - TRBV6-2/TRBV6-3 CASRDGPMNTEAFF
TRBJ1-1 - TRBV27 CASTLTGTNTEAFF
TRBJ2-7 - TRBV28 CASSLTGRADYEQYF
TRBJ1-5 TRBD1 TRBV5-6 CASSLGQGWSNQPQHF